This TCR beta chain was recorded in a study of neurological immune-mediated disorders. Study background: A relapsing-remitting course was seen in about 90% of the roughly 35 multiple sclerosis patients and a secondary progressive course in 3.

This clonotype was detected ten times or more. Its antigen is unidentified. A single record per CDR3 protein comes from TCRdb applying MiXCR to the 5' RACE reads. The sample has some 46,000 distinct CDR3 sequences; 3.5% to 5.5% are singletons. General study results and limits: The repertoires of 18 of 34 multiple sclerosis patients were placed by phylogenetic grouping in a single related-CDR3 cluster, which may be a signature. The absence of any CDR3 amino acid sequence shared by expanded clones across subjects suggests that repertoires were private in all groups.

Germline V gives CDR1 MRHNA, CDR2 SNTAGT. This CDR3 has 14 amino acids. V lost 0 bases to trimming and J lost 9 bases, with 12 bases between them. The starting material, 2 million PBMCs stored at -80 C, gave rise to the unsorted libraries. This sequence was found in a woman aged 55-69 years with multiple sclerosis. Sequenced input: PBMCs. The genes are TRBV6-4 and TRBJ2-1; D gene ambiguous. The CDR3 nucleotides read TGTGCCAGCAGTGACTCCCCTGAGTACGGTGAGCAGTTCTTC. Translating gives CASSDSPEYGEQFF.